This TCR beta chain was captured in a study of T cells in Graves' hyperthyroidism and ophthalmopathy. Researchers barred patients who had uncontrolled infection, other autoimmune disease, pregnancy or lactation. This clonotype was counted at least ten times. Its cognate antigen is unknown. Amplified TCR beta CDR3 regions derived from RNA transcripts. RT-PCR in the first round (using the HTBI primer set) targeted the TCR CDR3. In TCRdb, the multiplex PCR reads were re-called with MiXCR into one record per CDR3 protein. The sample includes approximately 400,000 distinct CDR3 sequences, approximately 18% seen only once; the top ten take 40%. The CDR3 has 13 residues. The V and J ends lost 9 bases and 4 bases, in that order; junction bases with no gene match: 9. Germline CDR1 SGHDN, CDR2 FVKESK. Notes on the study in general: A 13 V-J signature model discriminated ophthalmopathy versus stable hyperthyroidism.

The chain combines TRBV14 with TRBJ2-7, with TRBD1 matching over 7 bases. This sequence was found in a man aged 18 to 29 with Graves' ophthalmopathy. The sample comprised blood. The CDR3 DNA is TGTGCCAGTACCCGGACAGGCAAGTACGAGCAGTACTTC. Translated: CASTRTGKYEQYF.